A selection of T cell receptor beta chains follows, all from one sample in a study of identical twins. TCRdb reprocessed the 5' RACE reads via MiXCR and lists one record per CDR3 protein. There are around 1.7 million distinct CDR3 sequences in the sample; about 32% occur only once, and around 0.3% lies in the top ten. The specimen was cord blood. These receptors all come from a newborn girl in good health. CDR3s include the opening cysteine and the closing phenylalanine or tryptophan. The D gene is left open where the match is weak. Size is stated for part of the rows, as once, few or many counts, or as a class when the clone is expanded.

.	TRBV10-3	.	TRBJ1-5	CAISQRQDNQPQHF	TGTGCCATCAGCCAGCGGCAGGACAATCAGCCCCAGCATTTT
.	TRBV28	.	TRBJ2-1	CASSLEFPYNEQFF	TGTGCCAGCAGTTTGGAGTTCCCCTACAATGAGCAGTTCTTC
.	TRBV29-1	many	TRBJ1-4	CSTSQGTGEKLFF	TGCAGCACAAGCCAGGGGACGGGTGAAAAACTGTTTTTT
TRBD1	TRBV20-1	few	TRBJ1-1	CSAGRQGGPEAFF	TGCAGTGCTGGCAGACAGGGTGGCCCTGAAGCTTTCTTT
TRBD1	TRBV20-1	.	TRBJ1-1	CSARPLPPTGGHTEAFF	TGCAGTGCTAGACCATTACCGCCGACAGGGGGCCACACTGAAGCTTTCTTT
TRBD1	TRBV20-1	few	TRBJ2-5	CSARNRQGQETQYF	TGCAGTGCTCGTAACCGACAGGGGCAAGAGACCCAGTACTTC
.	TRBV12-3/TRBV12-4	.	TRBJ1-1	CASRAPGNPEAFF	TGTGCCAGCAGAGCCCCAGGGAACCCTGAAGCTTTCTTT
.	TRBV20-1	.	TRBJ2-4	CSARSTGLKGNIQYF	TGCAGTGCTAGATCCACCGGCCTAAAGGGGAACATTCAGTACTTC
TRBD2	TRBV20-1	few	TRBJ2-7	CSAQRLAGVEEQYF	TGCAGTGCTCAACGACTAGCGGGAGTGGAGGAGCAGTACTTC
TRBD1	TRBV29-1	.	TRBJ2-7	CSVKGQGEYEQYF	TGCAGCGTTAAAGGACAGGGGGAGTACGAGCAGTACTTC
TRBD2	TRBV20-1	few	TRBJ2-3	CSASSGGAVDTQYF	TGCAGTGCTAGCTCCGGGGGGGCGGTAGATACGCAGTATTTT
.	TRBV24-1	.	TRBJ2-5	CATSDFGGTQYF	TGTGCCACCAGTGATTTTGGGGGGACCCAGTACTTC
TRBD1	TRBV20-1	.	TRBJ2-5	CSARGLGQGETQYF	TGCAGTGCTAGAGGCCTCGGACAGGGAGAGACCCAGTACTTC
.	TRBV4-1	.	TRBJ2-7	CASSQEPGRSYEQYF	TGCGCCAGCAGCCAAGAACCGGGACGGTCCTACGAGCAGTACTTC
.	TRBV4-1	few	TRBJ2-5	CASTQEPVTQYF	TGCGCCAGCACCCAAGAACCCGTAACCCAGTACTTC
.	TRBV10-3	.	TRBJ1-3	CAISDRAFSGNTIYF	TGTGCCATCAGTGACCGAGCTTTCTCTGGAAACACCATATATTTT
.	TRBV3-1	.	TRBJ2-7	CASSRAGLRISSYEQYF	TGTGCCAGCAGCCGCGCGGGACTTAGAATTAGCTCCTACGAGCAGTACTTC
TRBD2	TRBV20-1	.	TRBJ2-3	CSASGRARGTDTQYF	TGCAGTGCTAGCGGGAGGGCCCGGGGCACAGATACGCAGTATTTT
.	TRBV11-2	.	TRBJ1-2	CASSSRAPGGGYTF	TGTGCCAGCAGCTCCCGGGCCCCGGGTGGGGGCTACACCTTC
TRBD1	TRBV5-1	.	TRBJ1-2	CASSPGQYTGYTF	TGCGCCAGCAGCCCGGGACAGTATACTGGCTACACCTTC
.	TRBV7-9	few	TRBJ1-2	CASSPPFGYTF	TGTGCCAGCAGCCCACCCTTTGGCTACACCTTC
TRBD2	TRBV5-1	.	TRBJ2-7	CASSHRLAGGSNEQYF	TGCGCCAGCAGCCATCGACTAGCGGGAGGTTCCAATGAGCAGTACTTC
TRBD1	TRBV5-1	few	TRBJ2-7	CASSFYRGRPYEQYF	TGCGCCAGCAGCTTTTACAGGGGGCGCCCCTACGAGCAGTACTTC
TRBD1	TRBV10-3	few	TRBJ2-7	CAISWTGAYEQYF	TGTGCCATCAGTTGGACAGGGGCCTACGAGCAGTACTTC
TRBD1	TRBV5-1	once	TRBJ1-4	CASSTGGGNEKLFF	TGCGCCAGCAGTACAGGGGGCGGCAATGAAAAACTGTTTTTT
.	TRBV29-1	few	TRBJ1-2	CSVTGISMLFGYGYTF	TGCAGCGTTACAGGGATAAGTATGCTATTCGGCTATGGCTACACCTTC
TRBD1	TRBV27	few	TRBJ1-4	CASSLGTGATTNEKLFF	TGTGCCAGCAGTTTAGGGACAGGGGCAACAACTAATGAAAAACTGTTTTTT
.	TRBV28	.	TRBJ2-6	CASSSRASGANVLTF	TGTGCCAGCAGTTCCCGGGCCTCTGGGGCCAACGTCCTGACTTTC
.	TRBV10-3	many	TRBJ1-2	CAISESGANYGYTF	TGTGCCATCAGTGAGTCGGGGGCTAACTATGGCTACACCTTC
.	TRBV6-4	few	TRBJ2-3	CASSLQAGTDTQYF	TGTGCCAGCAGTCTTCAAGCGGGCACAGATACGCAGTATTTT
.	TRBV10-3	.	TRBJ1-1	CATGDRMNTEAFF	TGTGCCACCGGGGACCGCATGAACACTGAAGCTTTCTTT
.	TRBV7-9	.	TRBJ2-7	CASSLRMGSYEQYF	TGTGCCAGCAGCTTACGCATGGGGTCCTACGAGCAGTACTTC
.	TRBV28	.	TRBJ1-6	CASSPRTPRANSPLHF	TGTGCCAGCAGTCCGAGGACACCCAGAGCAAATTCACCCCTCCACTTT
.	TRBV5-6	.	TRBJ1-5	CASSLWTRLSNQPQHF	TGTGCCAGCAGCTTGTGGACAAGACTTTCCAATCAGCCCCAGCATTTT
.	TRBV5-1	once	TRBJ1-1	CASSPYLDSTEAFF	TGCGCCAGCAGCCCATACCTAGACAGCACTGAAGCTTTCTTT
.	TRBV27	.	TRBJ1-5	CASSLSFTGDGSNQPQHF	TGTGCCAGCAGTTTATCTTTCACCGGGGATGGTTCCAATCAGCCCCAGCATTTT
.	TRBV28	few	TRBJ1-2	CASRMILGGYTF	TGTGCCAGTCGGATGATTCTGGGAGGCTACACCTTC
TRBD1	TRBV6-6	once	TRBJ2-7	CTSSYSGTGVYEQYF	TGTACCAGCAGTTACTCGGGGACAGGGGTTTACGAGCAGTACTTC
.	TRBV4-1	few	TRBJ2-1	CASSQKRGIRGDNEQFF	TGCGCCAGCAGCCAAAAACGGGGGATCCGAGGGGACAATGAGCAGTTCTTC
.	TRBV28	.	TRBJ2-7	CASRGLFFSYEQYF	TGTGCCAGCCGGGGACTCTTCTTCTCCTACGAGCAGTACTTC
.	TRBV5-1	.	TRBJ2-1	CASSFHYEGGYNEQFF	TGCGCCAGCAGCTTCCATTATGAGGGGGGGTACAATGAGCAGTTCTTC
.	TRBV21-1	.	TRBJ1-3	CASSKRSGNTIYF	TGTGCCAGCAGCAAACGCTCTGGAAACACCATATATTTT
TRBD2	TRBV29-1	few	TRBJ2-1	CSVGGLAGKQSYNEQFF	TGCAGCGTTGGGGGACTAGCGGGAAAACAATCCTACAATGAGCAGTTCTTC
TRBD1	TRBV20-1	few	TRBJ1-5	CSALPGQGPLGNQPQHF	TGCAGTGCTTTACCGGGACAGGGTCCGTTGGGAAATCAGCCCCAGCATTTT
.	TRBV20-1	.	TRBJ1-1	CSPTFPAGQWGTEAFF	TGCAGCCCTACATTCCCCGCTGGACAGTGGGGCACTGAAGCTTTCTTT
.	TRBV10-3	.	TRBJ1-5	CAISDGAYSNQPQHF	TGTGCCATCAGTGACGGGGCCTATAGCAATCAGCCCCAGCATTTT
TRBD2	TRBV5-1	.	TRBJ2-3	CASSLATSGRTDTQYF	TGCGCCAGCAGCTTGGCGACTAGCGGACGCACAGATACGCAGTATTTT
.	TRBV2	.	TRBJ2-1	CAFSNGGNEQFF	TGTGCCTTCTCGAATGGGGGCAATGAGCAGTTCTTC
.	TRBV21-1	once	TRBJ2-7	CASSKGGKLSYEQYF	TGTGCCAGCAGCAAAGGGGGCAAGCTTTCCTACGAGCAGTACTTC
.	TRBV11-1	.	TRBJ2-1	CASSFPHGGLSYNEQFF	TGTGCCAGCAGCTTTCCTCATGGGGGACTGAGCTACAATGAGCAGTTCTTC
.	TRBV10-3	.	TRBJ1-1	CAISERQGEAFF	TGTGCCATCAGTGAAAGGCAGGGAGAAGCTTTCTTT
TRBD1	TRBV10-3	few	TRBJ1-2	CATDRANYGYTF	TGTGCCACGGACAGGGCGAACTATGGCTACACCTTC
.	TRBV7-2	.	TRBJ2-3	CASSLRAAADTQYF	TGTGCCAGCAGCTTAAGGGCGGCCGCAGATACGCAGTATTTT
TRBD1	TRBV20-1	.	TRBJ1-4	CSASRTGRGEKLFF	TGCAGTGCCAGCCGGACAGGGCGAGGGGAAAAACTGTTTTTT
.	TRBV10-2	.	TRBJ2-1	CASTPGARDEQFF	TGCGCCAGCACCCCTGGGGCCAGGGATGAGCAGTTCTTC
TRBD2	TRBV5-1	few	TRBJ2-3	CASSSGHRTSIDTQYF	TGCGCCAGCAGCTCGGGTCACCGGACTAGCATAGATACGCAGTATTTT
TRBD1	TRBV20-1	.	TRBJ1-1	CSAPRTGMNTEAFF	TGCAGTGCTCCCCGGACAGGAATGAACACTGAAGCTTTCTTT